Listed below are T cell receptor beta chains from one sample, sequenced in a study of blood T cell repertoires in COVID-19. Profiling relied on immunoSEQ multiplex PCR, and the TCRdb table lists in-frame clones only, not all of them. Of roughly 280,000 clones in the sample, around 90% are singletons; the top ten hold roughly 4%. The sample was PBMCs or T cells enriched from blood (not recorded which). The receptors here all came from a woman aged 30 to 39 with acute COVID-19. Each CDR3 is given with its conserved first and last residue. The D gene is left open where the match is weak.

>TRBV5-8|TRBJ2-1|TRBD1|15
CASSRQGATYNEQFF
TGTGCCAGCAGCCGACAGGGGGCGACCTACAATGAGCAGTTCTTC
>TRBV9|TRBJ2-7|TRBD2|17
CASSVETSGRPSYEQYF
TGTGCCAGCAGCGTAGAAACTAGCGGGAGGCCCTCCTACGAGCAGTACTTC
>TRBV28|TRBJ1-2|-|14
CASSLQGPNYGYTF
TGTGCCAGCTCCTTACAGGGCCCCAACTATGGCTACACCTTC
>TRBV4-1|TRBJ2-1|-|16
CASSRNEGTLYNEQFF
TGCGCCAGCAGCCGGAACGAGGGGACACTCTACAATGAGCAGTTCTTC
>TRBV7-2|TRBJ1-5|TRBD1|13
CASSPRGPSSQHF
TGTGCCAGCAGCCCTAGGGGGCCGTCGTCCCAGCATTTT
>TRBV4-1|TRBJ1-1|-|17
CASSPNGYGGTNTEAFF
TGCGCCAGCAGCCCAAACGGGTACGGGGGAACCAACACTGAAGCTTTCTTT
>TRBV5-5|TRBJ1-6|TRBD1|19
CASSPSGTGAPYIGSPLHF
TGTGCCAGCAGCCCATCCGGGACAGGGGCCCCTTATATCGGTTCACCCCTCCACTTT
>TRBV7-8|TRBJ1-5|TRBD1|14
CASSSGQGAQPQHF
TGTGCCAGCAGCTCCGGACAGGGGGCTCAGCCCCAGCATTTT
>TRBV14|TRBJ2-7|TRBD1|18
CASSQSRGQGENPYKQYF
TGTGCCAGCAGCCAGAGCCGTGGACAGGGAGAGAATCCCTACAAGCAGTACTTC
>TRBV7-8|TRBJ2-5|-|15
CASSLYGDTQETQYF
TGTGCCAGCAGCTTATATGGAGATACACAAGAGACCCAGTACTTC
>TRBV4-1|TRBJ1-6|-|17
CASSADLTGFYNSPLHF
TGCGCCAGCAGCGCAGACCTCACAGGGTTCTATAATTCACCCCTCCACTTT
>TRBV30|TRBJ2-5|-|12
CAWTPGLETQYF
TGTGCCTGGACCCCGGGACTGGAGACCCAGTACTTC
>TRBV19|TRBJ2-1|TRBD2|16
CASRVAGGSGYNEQFF
TGTGCCAGTAGGGTAGCGGGAGGATCGGGATACAATGAGCAGTTCTTC
>TRBV5-1|TRBJ2-7|-|15
CASSFQGFSSYEQYF
TGCGCCAGCAGCTTCCAGGGATTTAGCTCCTACGAGCAGTACTTC
>TRBV9|TRBJ1-1|-|15
CASSSSGDSNGKAFF
TGTGCCAGCAGCTCAAGTGGGGACTCTAACGGGAAAGCTTTCTTT
>TRBV28|TRBJ1-4|TRBD1|15
CASSPTTGVEEKLFF
TGTGCCAGCAGTCCGACGACAGGGGTGGAAGAAAAACTGTTTTTT
>TRBV11-2|TRBJ2-3|-|15
CASSLVGGRTDTQYF
TGTGCCAGCAGCTTAGTGGGAGGAAGAACAGATACGCAGTATTTT
>TRBV4-1|TRBJ2-2|-|15
CASSQETANTGELFF
TGCGCCAGCAGCCAAGAGACTGCGAACACCGGGGAGCTGTTTTTT
>TRBV18|TRBJ1-1|-|15
CASSPFTGTNDEAFF
TGTGCCAGCTCACCTTTTACAGGGACTAATGACGAAGCTTTCTTT
>TRBV15|TRBJ1-5|TRBD1|18
CATSRGPQGSGGNQPQHF
TGTGCCACCAGCAGAGGACCACAGGGTTCAGGGGGGAATCAGCCCCAGCATTTT
>TRBV5-1|TRBJ2-2|-|15
CASSASTGTQGELFF
TGCGCCAGCAGCGCCTCAACAGGGACCCAGGGGGAGCTGTTTTTT